The clone carrying this T cell receptor (beta chain) was seen repeatedly, ten times or more. With V trimmed by 6 bases and J by 7 bases, 4 bases remained unmatched. Germline values: CDR1 ENHRY, CDR2 SYGVKD. This CDR3 is 13 amino acids long. TCRdb reprocessed the 5' RACE reads via MiXCR and lists one record per CDR3 protein. The sample lists fewer than 9,500 distinct CDR3 sequences; 9% to 10% were seen once. The data belong to a study of spatial heterogeneity in lung cancer. The sample's time point: sample taken at primary tumor resection. A total of roughly 72 untreated early-stage non-small cell lung cancer patients served as donors.

V gene TRBV10-3 combines with J gene TRBJ2-1, with 9 bases identical to TRBD1. This TCR was recovered from a male donor with early-stage non-small cell lung cancer. The source was normal lung tissue next to the tumor, collected at surgery. The CDR3: CAIRGQGLNEQFF. Here the CDR3 DNA reads TGTGCCATCAGGGGACAGGGATTGAATGAGCAGTTCTTC.